This T cell receptor beta chain derives from a study of beta chain features in type 1 diabetes. Points from the study as a whole: Because the template was cDNA, high-expressing cells might be over-represented.

This CDR3 region has 15 residues. The V end was cut by 1 base, the J end by 1 base, with 8 bases between. CDR1 is LGHNA and CDR2 is YSLEER in the germline V gene. The study reverse transcribed the entire isolated RNA, so it sequenced expressed TCRB transcripts. The assay was immunoSEQ multiplex PCR, and TCRdb's table has in-frame clones only and misses some. Of under 300,000 clones in the sample, 8% were seen once. This clone has just a few counts. Its matching antigen is unknown. V and J are TRBV4-3 and TRBJ2-4; D not certain. What was sequenced was central memory CD4+ T cells from blood. The TCR originated in a woman aged 18-35 years in good health. The DNA of the CDR3 is TGCGCCAGCAGCCAAGTGAATGGGGCCAAAAACATTCAGTACTTC. It encodes CASSQVNGAKNIQYF.